What follows are 23 T cell receptor beta chains derived from one specimen sequenced in a study of T cell clones after liver transplantation (dated by TCRdb to between 2017 and 2020). The library was prepared using the immunoSEQ multiplex PCR assay. The table was pulled from immuneACCESS by TCRdb, which kept in-frame rearrangements only. Such tables lose some clones; where checked, under half of the loss comes from unresolved V genes, and the rest has no known cause. The sample records 49,000 or so clones, 55% to 75% of which are singletons. 9.9% of the sample is taken by the ten largest. Sample: CD4+ T cells from blood, taken around 54 months after liver transplant. These receptors were obtained from a human patient who received a liver transplant. Post transplant, some T cells may arise from the graft donor.

The gene calls are TRBV30 and TRBJ1-4; a weak D match, TRBD1 (5 bases). Germline CDR1 reads GTSNPN; CDR2 reads SVGIG (reference sequence). The CDR3 runs 14 residues. V gave up 0 bases and J gave up 7 bases, with 12 bases separating them. CDR3 sequence reads: CAWSVQGVGEKLFF. The CDR3 DNA reads TGTGCCTGGAGTGTACAAGGGGTTGGTGAAAAACTGTTTTTT.

This clone has only a few counts. The V call is TRBV4-2, the J call TRBJ2-5, with 12 positions matching TRBD2. V was pared by 0 bases and J by 5 bases, with 7 bases of the junction left unmatched. The CDR3 is 17 residues long. Germline CDR1 reads LGHNA; CDR2 reads YNFKEQ. CDR3 in DNA: TGTGCCAGCAGCCAAGAGGCTAGCGGGGGGGGCCGGGAGACCCAGTACTTC. This codes for CASSQEASGGGRETQYF.

In its sample, this clone was seen a few times. This chain joins TRBV27 and TRBJ2-3; possible D gene TRBD2, 7 bases. With 3 bases removed from V and 5 bases from J, the gap between germline ends came to 12 bases. CDR1 is MNHEY and CDR2 is SMNVEV in the germline V gene (reference sequence). The CDR3 is 14 residues long. The CDR3 nucleotides read TGTGCCAGCAGTTTGCGGGGGCGGGTAGATACGCAGTATTTT. Its protein is CASSLRGRVDTQYF.

About this clone: Mismatch with germline at one junction end may stem from a read error. The chain carries TRBV5-3 and TRBJ1-4, with D tentatively TRBD1 (6 bases). TRBV5-3 is reported as an ORF; its role is uncertain. The CDR3 runs 13 residues. The CDR3 sequence is CASSLRGTEKLFF. The CDR3 DNA is TGTGCCAGCAGCTTGAGGGGGACTGAAAAACTGTTTTTT.

This sequence joins TRBV9 and TRBJ1-5; D uncertain. This CDR3 comprises 15 residues. Trimming shortened V by 0 bases and J by 7 bases, and 14 bases separated the two germline ends. Germline CDR1 and CDR2: SGDLS and YYNGEE. CDR3 residues: CASSVARSPQQPQHF. The DNA of the CDR3 is TGTGCCAGCAGCGTAGCTCGGAGTCCCCAACAGCCCCAGCATTTT.

The genes are TRBV19 and TRBJ1-2; no clear D gene. This CDR3 region has 15 residues. Trimming removed 5 bases at V and 6 bases at J, with 19 bases between. The V gene's germline CDR1 is LNHDA and CDR2 SQIVND (reference sequence). CDR3 coding DNA: TGTGCCAGTAGTTCCACTTTGGCGGGAGGTCATGGCTACACCTTC. It yields the protein CASSSTLAGGHGYTF.

The CDR3 loop is CASSFSGSDGYTF. CDR3 nucleotides: TGTGCCAGCAGCTTCTCGGGGTCGGATGGCTACACCTTC. This chain joins TRBV5-6 and TRBJ1-2; no definite D call. This CDR3 spans 13 amino acids. Trimming shortened V by 2 bases and J by 6 bases, and 11 bases separated the two germline ends. CDR1 and CDR2 (germline): SGHDT, YYEEEE.

The rearrangement uses TRBV19 and TRBJ2-6; 7 bases are a match to TRBD1. V dropped 5 bases and J dropped 0; count of bases not matched to a gene: 10. The germline V gene encodes CDR1 LNHDA and CDR2 SQIVND (reference sequence). The CDR3 totals 18 residues. CDR3 bases: TGTGCCAGTAGTCTACAGGGGTGGGGCTCCTCTGGGGCCAACGTCCTGACTTTC. Translation: CASSLQGWGSSGANVLTF.

The chain uses TRBV4-1 and TRBJ2-3, with 9 bases aligning to TRBD2. From germline, CDR1 is MGHRA and CDR2 YSYEKL. The CDR3 loop spans 17 amino acids. The V and J ends lost 4 bases and 1 base, in that order; junction bases with no gene match: 9. The CDR3 loop reads CASSRLAGSWGTDTQYF. The CDR3 nucleotides are TGCGCCAGCAGCCGTCTAGCGGGGAGTTGGGGCACAGATACGCAGTATTTT.

The rearrangement uses TRBV18 and TRBJ2-7, with TRBD1 identical over 10 bases. Germline V gene sequence: CDR1 KGHSH, CDR2 LQKENI. This CDR3 region has 15 residues. Trimming cost V 2 bases and J 1 base; bases outside gene matches: 2. CDR3: CASSPGTGESYEQYF. CDR3 nucleotide sequence: TGTGCCAGCTCACCAGGGACAGGGGAATCCTACGAGCAGTACTTC. The full variable domain, rest sourced from reference TRBV18 and TRBJ2-7, is NAGVMQNPRHLVRRRGQEARLRCSPMKGHSHVYWYRQLPEEGLKFMVYLQKENIIDESGMPKERFSAEFPKEGPSILRIQQVVRGDSAAYFCASSPGTGESYEQYFGPGTRLTVT.

V and J are TRBV28 and TRBJ2-3; D ambiguous. The CDR3 has 13 amino acids. Germline V gene data show CDR1 as MDHEN and CDR2 as SYDVKM. The V and J ends lost 5 bases and 8 bases respectively, with 14 bases between them. The CDR3 reads CASSPPSVGTQYF. As DNA, the CDR3 is TGTGCCAGCAGTCCCCCCTCGGTTGGTACGCAGTATTTT.

The chain recombines TRBV7-8 with TRBJ1-1; D is uncertain. This CDR3 spans 13 amino acids. Trimming left V 1 base short and J 1 base short, with 4 bases between. Looked up from germline, CDR1 is SGHVS and CDR2 is FQNEAQ. CDR3 sequence: CASSLDRNTEAFF. In nucleotides, the CDR3 is TGTGCCAGCAGCTTAGACAGGAACACTGAAGCTTTCTTT.

The V gene is TRBV5-1, the J gene TRBJ1-5; D unresolved. Germline V gene lookup returns CDR1 SGHRS and CDR2 YFSETQ. The CDR3 is 11 amino acids. V was clipped by 6 bases and J by 7 bases, with 8 bases between them. The CDR3 DNA sequence: TGCGCCAGCACCTGGAGGCAGCCCCAGCATTTT. It codes for CASTWRQPQHF.

This clone was found many times. The chain carries TRBV7-9 and TRBJ1-3; weak D call: TRBD1 (6 bases). CDR1 is SEHNR and CDR2 is FQNEAQ in the germline V gene (reference sequence). Trimming took 7 bases from V and 0 from J, leaving 16 bases between them. CDR3 length equals 16 residues. In DNA, the CDR3 is TGTGCCAGCATCACATCTGAGGGGGGCTCTGGAAACACCATATATTTT. Translation gives CASITSEGGSGNTIYF.

The V and J genes are TRBV6-1 and TRBJ2-7; no clear D gene. CDR1 is MNHNS and CDR2 is SASEGT in the germline V gene. Trimming left V 7 bases short and J 5 bases short, with 12 bases between. The CDR3 consists of 12 residues. CDR3 DNA: TGTGCCAGCAAGGATTCGTATCACGAGCAGTACTTC. This codes for CASKDSYHEQYF.

The count of this clone is one. V gene TRBV14 combines with J gene TRBJ1-6; tentatively, D is TRBD1 (6 bases). Germline V gene data show CDR1 as SGHDN and CDR2 as FVKESK. Trimming left V 1 base short and J 9 bases short, with 13 bases between. The CDR3 is made up of 15 amino acids. CDR3 protein: CASSQVNGGSSPLHF. DNA of the CDR3: TGTGCCAGCAGCCAAGTGAACGGGGGCAGTTCACCCCTCCACTTT.

This rearrangement joins TRBV5-6 to TRBJ2-3; 8 bases map to TRBD2. CDR3 length equals 16 residues. With V trimmed by 3 bases and J by 3 bases, 9 bases remained unmatched. Germline CDR1 and CDR2: SGHDT and YYEEEE. CDR3 residues: CASSSRGGRLTDTQYF. As DNA, the CDR3 is TGTGCCAGCAGCTCTCGGGGGGGCCGGTTAACAGATACGCAGTATTTT.

CDR3 in amino acids: CASSPNLGGADTQYF. As DNA, the CDR3 is TGTGCCAGTAGCCCCAACCTAGGGGGCGCAGATACGCAGTATTTT. The chain employs TRBV19 and TRBJ2-3, with 7 bases fitting TRBD1. V lost 6 bases and J lost 4; bases outside the gene matches: 10. The CDR3 covers 15 residues. The germline V gene encodes CDR1 LNHDA and CDR2 SQIVND (reference sequence).

V gene TRBV4-1 combines with J gene TRBJ1-2; D is undetermined. CDR1 is MGHRA, CDR2 YSYEKL, per germline. V lost 5 bases to trimming and J lost 4 bases, with 17 bases between them. The CDR3 contains 15 residues. The CDR3 protein is CASSSWIPGSYGYTF. CDR3 in DNA: TGCGCCAGCAGCTCATGGATCCCGGGATCCTATGGCTACACCTTC.

This chain uses TRBV5-4 with TRBJ2-3; 14 positions match TRBD2. The V segment lost 4 bases and the J segment 6 bases; nucleotides outside the gene matches: 7. This CDR3 contains 16 residues. Germline V gene data show CDR1 as SGHNT and CDR2 as YYREEE (reference sequence). The CDR3 loop reads CASSQTSGGALDTQYF. The CDR3 nucleotides read TGTGCCAGCAGCCAGACTAGCGGGGGGGCCTTGGATACGCAGTATTTT.

The chain links TRBV6-5 to TRBJ1-2; 8 bases are shared with TRBD1. Germline V gene lookup returns CDR1 MNHEY and CDR2 SVGAGI. V shed 2 bases and J 6 bases; nucleotides not matched to a gene: 2. The CDR3 spans 13 residues. In DNA form, the CDR3 reads TGTGCCAGCAGTTACACAGGGGGGCATGGCTACACCTTC. Translating it yields CASSYTGGHGYTF.

V gene TRBV9 combines with J gene TRBJ1-2; D is uncertain. The germline V and J ends were trimmed by 1 base and 5 bases, with 9 bases remaining between them. Germline V CDR1 and CDR2: SGDLS, YYNGEE. The CDR3 extends over 13 amino acids. In DNA form, the CDR3 reads TGTGCCAGCAGCGTAATAGAGAGATATGGCTACACCTTC. Translation gives CASSVIERYGYTF.

The rearrangement links TRBV21-1 to TRBJ1-1; TRBD1 is taken as the D call from the table, unchecked against the DNA. TRBV21-1 is a documented pseudogene. The CDR3 loop spans 13 amino acids. The CDR3 DNA reads as TGTGCCAGCAGCTCCAGGCCGAACACTGAAGCTTTCTTT. Encoded protein: CASSSRPNTEAFF.